Below are 4 T cell receptor beta chains sequenced from a single sample in a study of cytomegalovirus exposure and HLA in healthy donors (TCRdb year 2017). The library was made by the immunoSEQ multiplex PCR assay. For the multiplex PCR, a mixture combining 60 forward primers for TCR Vbeta segments and 13 reverse primers for TCR Jbeta segments was used. The table was pulled from immuneACCESS by TCRdb, which kept in-frame rearrangements only. Such tables lose some clones; where checked, under half of the loss comes from unresolved V genes, and the rest has no known cause. The sample has about 190,000 clones on record, more than 75% of them singletons. The top ten clones comprise about 1.6% of the sample. The sample taken for sequencing was PBMCs. The source is a woman aged 50 to 60 in good health and CMV-seronegative.

V gene TRBV28 combines with J gene TRBJ1-1, with TRBD1 matching 7 bases. This CDR3 contains 13 residues. Germline trimming cut 1 base from V and 10 bases from J; bases unmatched to any gene: 6. Per the germline V gene, CDR1 is MDHEN and CDR2 is SYDVKM. In DNA, the CDR3 is TGTGCCAGCAGTTTATTAGGGGGACAGCGAGCTTTCTTT. Translated, it gives CASSLLGGQRAFF. The full variable domain, in which reference TRBV28 and TRBJ1-1 provide the parts outside the CDR3, is DVKVTQSSRYLVKRTGEKVFLECVQDMDHENMFWYRQDPGLGLRLIYFSYDVKMKEKGDIPEGYSVSREKKERFSLILESASTNQTSMYLCASSLLGGQRAFFGQGTRLTVV.

This rearrangement joins TRBV5-1 to TRBJ2-2, with TRBD1 as a possible D gene (6 bases). The CDR3 contains 18 residues. V shed 0 bases and J shed 6 bases, with 21 bases lying between them. Germline lookup yields CDR1 SGHRS and CDR2 YFSETQ. The CDR3 sequence: CASSLVPEGVGRSGELFF. The CDR3, as DNA: TGCGCCAGCAGCTTGGTACCTGAGGGGGTAGGCCGATCCGGGGAGCTGTTTTTT.

The rearrangement uses TRBV19 and TRBJ2-7, with D maybe TRBD1 (6 bases). The germline V and J ends were trimmed by 6 bases and 3 bases, with 15 bases remaining between them. Germline lookup yields CDR1 LNHDA and CDR2 SQIVND (reference sequence). This CDR3 spans 14 amino acids. The CDR3 reads CASSSILGGYEQYF. The CDR3 DNA reads as TGTGCCAGTAGCTCAATTCTAGGGGGCTACGAGCAGTACTTC.

This clone appeared once. The chain recombines TRBV5-1 with TRBJ2-1; D uncertain. Germline-derived CDR1 and CDR2 are SGHRS and YFSETQ. The CDR3 is made up of 16 amino acids. V was pared by 2 bases and J by 1 base, with 13 bases between. The CDR3 reads CASSFVQTPSYNEQFF. CDR3 bases: TGCGCCAGCAGCTTTGTGCAGACTCCGTCCTACAATGAGCAGTTCTTC.